One sample yielded the 10 T cell receptor beta chains listed below, sequenced in a study of response to subunit inactivated influenza vaccine. Each CDR3 protein is one row after TCRdb ran MiXCR on the RT-PCR reads. The sample has a few hundred thousand distinct CDR3 sequences, roughly 20% seen once; the top ten hold about a tenth. The material sequenced was PBMCs from blood, taken 21 months after vaccination. Receptor source: a man between 50 and 69 years old who received an inactivated influenza vaccine.

This chain connects TRBV20-1 to TRBJ1-2; D remains ambiguous. CDR1 DFQATT and CDR2 SNEGSKA come from the germline V gene (reference sequence). V was trimmed by 1 base and J by 8 bases, leaving 5 bases between them. This CDR3 region has 10 residues. CDR3 amino acids: CSARADGYTF. In nucleotides, the CDR3 is TGCAGTGCTAGAGCAGACGGCTACACCTTC.

The V and J genes are TRBV2 and TRBJ1-1, with a possible D match to TRBD1 (5 bases). The CDR3 covers 15 residues. V was shortened by 3 bases and J by 5 bases, with 16 bases between the two germline ends. Per the germline V gene, CDR1 is SNHLY and CDR2 is FYNNEI. The DNA for the CDR3 is TGTGCCAGCAGTGAGGGACCTGTCCTCGGAACTGAAGCTTTCTTT. This codes for CASSEGPVLGTEAFF.

The gene calls are TRBV6-1 and TRBJ1-2; no reliable D call. Looked up from germline, CDR1 is MNHNS and CDR2 is SASEGT. The V gene lost 6 bases and the J gene lost 0 bases, with 8 bases spanning the gap. The CDR3 contains 13 residues. The CDR3 bases are TGTGCCAGCAGCACCTCTCCTAACTATGGCTACACCTTC. It codes for CASSTSPNYGYTF.

Here the CDR3 DNA reads TGTGCCAGAGTCGCGTACGGGTATTCCTACGAGCAGTACTTC. Translating gives CARVAYGYSYEQYF. The V call is TRBV3-1, the J call TRBJ2-7; D is uncertain. CDR3 length: 14 residues. Germline lookup yields CDR1 LGHDT and CDR2 YNNKEL (reference sequence). V lost 9 bases, J lost 1 base, and 16 bases lay in between.

By share of the sample, this clonotype is medium-sized. The rearrangement joins TRBV12-3 or TRBV12-4 to TRBJ1-4; the D is unclear. Trimming left V 2 bases short and J 7 bases short, with 11 bases between. The CDR3 runs to 14 residues. The CDR3, as DNA: TGTGCCAGCAGTTTACTCCCCGACGGTGAAAAACTGTTTTTT. Its translation is CASSLLPDGEKLFF.

The gene calls are TRBV29-1 and TRBJ2-1; no clear D gene. Germline values: CDR1 SQVTM, CDR2 ANQGSEA. The CDR3 covers 14 residues. V was cut by 0 bases and J by 2 bases, with 8 bases left in between. The CDR3 sequence: CSVEDRMPYNEQFF. CDR3 coding DNA: TGCAGCGTTGAAGATCGAATGCCCTACAATGAGCAGTTCTTC.

This clonotype was seen only a few times. The CDR3, as DNA: TGCAGCGTTGATAGTACTAGCCTTGGGGATGAGCAGTTCTTC. Translating gives CSVDSTSLGDEQFF. The chain employs TRBV29-1 and TRBJ2-1; possible D gene TRBD2, 6 bases. V was shortened by 3 bases and J by 8 bases, with 17 bases between the two germline ends. In germline, CDR1 is SQVTM, CDR2 ANQGSEA. The CDR3 loop spans 14 amino acids.

There are many counts of this clonotype. The chain joins TRBV25-1 to TRBJ1-1, with D hard to call. From germline, CDR1 is MGHDK and CDR2 SYGVNS. V was cut by 5 bases and J by 1 base, with 5 bases left in between. The CDR3 spans 12 residues. The CDR3 region has the DNA TGTGCCAGCAGTTTCACGAACACTGAAGCTTTCTTT. Translation: CASSFTNTEAFF.

The rearrangement joins TRBV6-2 or TRBV6-3 to TRBJ1-5, with D uncertain. CDR3 size: 14 residues. The V and J ends lost 2 bases and 4 bases respectively, with 9 bases between them. Looked up from germline, CDR1 is MNHEY and CDR2 is SVGEGT. The CDR3 reads CASSYRFGNQPQHF. The CDR3 region has the DNA TGTGCCAGCAGTTACCGGTTCGGGAATCAGCCCCAGCATTTT.

The chain joins TRBV6-5 to TRBJ2-7; D ambiguous. The germline V gene encodes CDR1 MNHEY and CDR2 SVGAGI. With 2 bases removed from V and 1 base from J, the gap between germline ends came to 12 bases. This CDR3 is built from 15 residues. The CDR3 reads CASSYRAHVSYEQYF. The CDR3 coding sequence is TGTGCCAGCAGTTACCGGGCCCATGTATCCTACGAGCAGTACTTC.